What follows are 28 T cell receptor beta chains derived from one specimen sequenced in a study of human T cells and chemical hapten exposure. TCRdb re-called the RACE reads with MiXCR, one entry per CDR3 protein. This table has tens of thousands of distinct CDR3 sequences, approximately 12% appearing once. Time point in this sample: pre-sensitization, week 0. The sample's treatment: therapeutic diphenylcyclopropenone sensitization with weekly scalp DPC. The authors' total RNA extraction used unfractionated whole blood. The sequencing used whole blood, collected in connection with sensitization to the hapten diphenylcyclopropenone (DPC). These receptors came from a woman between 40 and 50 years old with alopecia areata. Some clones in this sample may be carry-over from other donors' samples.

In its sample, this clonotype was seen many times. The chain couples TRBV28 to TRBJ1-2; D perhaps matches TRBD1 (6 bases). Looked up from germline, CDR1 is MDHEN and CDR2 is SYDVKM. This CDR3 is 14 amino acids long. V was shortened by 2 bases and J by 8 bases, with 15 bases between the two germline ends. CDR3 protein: CASSLGPGQGGYTF. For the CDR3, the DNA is TGTGCCAGCAGTTTAGGGCCGGGACAAGGGGGCTACACCTTC.

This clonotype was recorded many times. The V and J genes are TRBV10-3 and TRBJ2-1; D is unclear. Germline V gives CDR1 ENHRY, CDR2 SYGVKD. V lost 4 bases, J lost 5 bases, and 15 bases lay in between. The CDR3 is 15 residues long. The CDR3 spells CAISALATTDNEQFF. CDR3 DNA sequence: TGTGCCATCAGTGCTCTGGCGACGACCGACAATGAGCAGTTCTTC.

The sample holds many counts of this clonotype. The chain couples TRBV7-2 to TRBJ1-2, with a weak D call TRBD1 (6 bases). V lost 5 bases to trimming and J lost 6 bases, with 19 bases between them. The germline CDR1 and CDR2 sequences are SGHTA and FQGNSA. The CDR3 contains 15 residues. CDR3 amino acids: CASSSARSTGHGYTF. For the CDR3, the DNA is TGTGCCAGCAGCAGCGCCCGTTCGACAGGTCATGGCTACACCTTC.

The CDR3: CASSRGTGLTGELFF. The CDR3 nucleotides are TGTGCCAGCAGCCGGGGGACAGGGTTGACCGGGGAGCTGTTTTTT. The chain employs TRBV4-2 and TRBJ2-2; 9 nucleotides align to TRBD1. This CDR3 region has 15 residues. With 4 bases clipped from V and 5 bases from J, the junction kept 5 bases outside the gene matches. Looked up from germline, CDR1 is LGHNA and CDR2 is YNFKEQ.

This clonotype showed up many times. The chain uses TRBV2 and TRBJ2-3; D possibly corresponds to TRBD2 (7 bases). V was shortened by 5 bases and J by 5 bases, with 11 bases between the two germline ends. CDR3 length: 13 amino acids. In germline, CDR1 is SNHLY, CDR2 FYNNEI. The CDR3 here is CASSQGRGDTQYF. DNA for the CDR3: TGTGCCAGCAGTCAGGGGAGGGGAGATACGCAGTATTTT.

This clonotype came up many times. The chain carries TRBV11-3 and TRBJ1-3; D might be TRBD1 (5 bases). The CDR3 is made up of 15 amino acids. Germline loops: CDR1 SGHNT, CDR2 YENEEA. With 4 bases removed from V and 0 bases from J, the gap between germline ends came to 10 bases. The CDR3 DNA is TGTGCCAGCAGCTGGGGACGGAACTCTGGAAACACCATATATTTT. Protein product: CASSWGRNSGNTIYF.

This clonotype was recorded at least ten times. CDR3 DNA: TGTGCCAGCTCACCCCTTGGGCAGGCCCAGGATAATTCACCCCTCCACTTT. Translation: CASSPLGQAQDNSPLHF. The V call is TRBV18, the J call TRBJ1-6; no clear D gene. Trimming left V 3 bases short and J 5 bases short, with 17 bases between. This CDR3 is 17 amino acids long. CDR1 is KGHSH and CDR2 is LQKENI in the germline V gene. The variable domain in full, completed from reference TRBV18 and TRBJ1-6, reads NAGVMQNPRHLVRRRGQEARLRCSPMKGHSHVYWYRQLPEEGLKFMVYLQKENIIDESGMPKERFSAEFPKEGPSILRIQQVVRGDSAAYFCASSPLGQAQDNSPLHFGNGTRLTVT.

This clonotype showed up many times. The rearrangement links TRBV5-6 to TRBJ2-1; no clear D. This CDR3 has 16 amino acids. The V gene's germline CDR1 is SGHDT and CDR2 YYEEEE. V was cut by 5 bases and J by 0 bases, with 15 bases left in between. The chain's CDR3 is CASRPVALHSYNEQFF. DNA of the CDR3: TGTGCCAGCAGGCCGGTGGCGCTTCACTCCTACAATGAGCAGTTCTTC.

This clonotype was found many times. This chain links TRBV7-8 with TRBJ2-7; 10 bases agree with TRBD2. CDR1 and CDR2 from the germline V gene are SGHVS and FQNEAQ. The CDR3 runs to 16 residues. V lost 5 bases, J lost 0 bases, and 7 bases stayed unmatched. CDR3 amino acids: CASSHNSGGRSYEQYF. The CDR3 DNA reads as TGTGCCAGCAGCCACAATAGCGGGGGGCGCTCCTACGAGCAGTACTTC.

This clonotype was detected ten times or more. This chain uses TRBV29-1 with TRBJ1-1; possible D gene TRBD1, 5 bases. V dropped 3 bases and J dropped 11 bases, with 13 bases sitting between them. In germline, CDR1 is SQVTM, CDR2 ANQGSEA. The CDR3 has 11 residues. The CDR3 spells CSVEAQGRAFF. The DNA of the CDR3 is TGCAGCGTTGAGGCCCAGGGTAGGGCTTTCTTT.

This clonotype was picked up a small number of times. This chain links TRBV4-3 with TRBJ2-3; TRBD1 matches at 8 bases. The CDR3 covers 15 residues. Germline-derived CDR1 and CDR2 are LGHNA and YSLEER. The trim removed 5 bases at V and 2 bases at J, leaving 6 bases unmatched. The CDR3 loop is CASSRGQGATDTQYF. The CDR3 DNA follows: TGCGCCAGCAGCAGGGGGCAGGGGGCCACAGATACGCAGTATTTT.

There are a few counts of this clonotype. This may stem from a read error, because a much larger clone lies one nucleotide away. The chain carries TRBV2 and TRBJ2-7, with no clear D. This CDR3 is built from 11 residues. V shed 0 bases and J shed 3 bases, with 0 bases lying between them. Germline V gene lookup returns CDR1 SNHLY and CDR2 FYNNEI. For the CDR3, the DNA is TGTGCCAGCAGTGAAGCCTACGAGCAGTACTTC. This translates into CASSEAYEQYF.

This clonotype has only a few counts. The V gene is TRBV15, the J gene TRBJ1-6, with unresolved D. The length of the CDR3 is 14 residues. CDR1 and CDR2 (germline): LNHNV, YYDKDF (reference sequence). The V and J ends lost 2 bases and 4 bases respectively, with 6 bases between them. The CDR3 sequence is CATSRSGYNSPLHF. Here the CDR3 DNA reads TGTGCCACCAGCAGAAGTGGGTATAATTCACCCCTCCACTTT. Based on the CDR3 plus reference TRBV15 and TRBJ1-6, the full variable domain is DAMVIQNPRYQVTQFGKPVTLSCSQTLNHNVMYWYQQKSSQAPKLLFHYYDKDFNNEADTPDNFQSRRPNTSFCFLDIRSPGLGDTAMYLCATSRSGYNSPLHFGNGTRLTVT.

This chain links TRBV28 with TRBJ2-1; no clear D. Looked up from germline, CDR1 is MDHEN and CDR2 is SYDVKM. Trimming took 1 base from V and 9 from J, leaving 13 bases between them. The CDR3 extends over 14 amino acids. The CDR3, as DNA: TGTGCCAGCAGTTTATTCGCGGCTTGGGGTGAGCAGTTCTTC. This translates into CASSLFAAWGEQFF. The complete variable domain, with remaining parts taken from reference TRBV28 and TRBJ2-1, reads DVKVTQSSRYLVKRTGEKVFLECVQDMDHENMFWYRQDPGLGLRLIYFSYDVKMKEKGDIPEGYSVSREKKERFSLILESASTNQTSMYLCASSLFAAWGEQFFGPGTRLTVL.

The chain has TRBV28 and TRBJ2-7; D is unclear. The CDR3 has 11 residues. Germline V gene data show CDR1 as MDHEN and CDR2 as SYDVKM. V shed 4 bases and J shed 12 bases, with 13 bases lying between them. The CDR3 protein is CASSSTDIPYF. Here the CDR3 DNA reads TGTGCCAGCAGTTCCACTGACATCCCGTACTTC. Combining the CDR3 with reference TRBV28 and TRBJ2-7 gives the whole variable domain DVKVTQSSRYLVKRTGEKVFLECVQDMDHENMFWYRQDPGLGLRLIYFSYDVKMKEKGDIPEGYSVSREKKERFSLILESASTNQTSMYLCASSSTDIPYFGPGTRLTVT.

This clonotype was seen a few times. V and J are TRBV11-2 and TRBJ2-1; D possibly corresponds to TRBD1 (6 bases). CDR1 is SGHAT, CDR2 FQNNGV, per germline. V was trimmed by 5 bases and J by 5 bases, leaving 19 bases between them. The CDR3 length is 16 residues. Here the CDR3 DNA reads TGTGCCAGCAGCCCGACAGGAGGCGTACTTAACAATGAGCAGTTCTTC. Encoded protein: CASSPTGGVLNNEQFF. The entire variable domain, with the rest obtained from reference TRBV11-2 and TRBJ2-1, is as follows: EAGVAQSPRYKIIEKRQSVAFWCNPISGHATLYWYQQILGQGPKLLIQFQNNGVVDDSQLPKDRFSAERLKGVDSTLKIQPAKLEDSAVYLCASSPTGGVLNNEQFFGPGTRLTVL.

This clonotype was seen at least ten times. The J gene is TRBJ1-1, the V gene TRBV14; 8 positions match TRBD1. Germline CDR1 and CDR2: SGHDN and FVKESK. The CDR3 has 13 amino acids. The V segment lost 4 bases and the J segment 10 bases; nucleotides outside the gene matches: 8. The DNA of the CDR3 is TGTGCCAGCAGCCCCCTGCAGGGGGCTGGAGCTTTCTTT. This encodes CASSPLQGAGAFF. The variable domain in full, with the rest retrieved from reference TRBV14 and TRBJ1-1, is EAGVTQFPSHSVIEKGQTVTLRCDPISGHDNLYWYRRVMGKEIKFLLHFVKESKQDESGMPNNRFLAERTGGTYSTLKVQPAELEDSGVYFCASSPLQGAGAFFGQGTRLTVV.

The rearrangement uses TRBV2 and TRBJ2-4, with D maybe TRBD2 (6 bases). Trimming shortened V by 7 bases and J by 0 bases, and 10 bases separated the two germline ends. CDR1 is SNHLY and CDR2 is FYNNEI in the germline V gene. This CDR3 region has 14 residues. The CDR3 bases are TGTGCCAGCAAACCGGGGGTAGCCAAAAACATTCAGTACTTC. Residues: CASKPGVAKNIQYF.

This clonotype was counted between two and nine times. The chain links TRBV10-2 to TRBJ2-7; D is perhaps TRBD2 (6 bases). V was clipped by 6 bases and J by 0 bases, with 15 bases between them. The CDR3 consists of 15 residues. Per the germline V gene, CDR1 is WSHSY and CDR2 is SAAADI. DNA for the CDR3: TGCGCCAGCAGGCCCCTTGGGGGGAACTCCTACGAGCAGTACTTC. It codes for CASRPLGGNSYEQYF.

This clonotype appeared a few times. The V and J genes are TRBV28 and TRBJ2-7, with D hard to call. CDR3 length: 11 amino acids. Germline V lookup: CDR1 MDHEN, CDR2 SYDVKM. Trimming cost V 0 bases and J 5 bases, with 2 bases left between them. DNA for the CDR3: TGTGCCAGCAGTTTATGGGACGAGCAGTACTTC. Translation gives CASSLWDEQYF.

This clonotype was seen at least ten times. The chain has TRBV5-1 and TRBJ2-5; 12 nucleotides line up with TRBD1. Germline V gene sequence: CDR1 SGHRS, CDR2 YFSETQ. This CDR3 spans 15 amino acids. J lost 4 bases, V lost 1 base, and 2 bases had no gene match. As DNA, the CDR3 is TGCGCCAGCAGCTTGAGGGACAGGGGGCGAGAGACCCAGTACTTC. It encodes CASSLRDRGRETQYF.

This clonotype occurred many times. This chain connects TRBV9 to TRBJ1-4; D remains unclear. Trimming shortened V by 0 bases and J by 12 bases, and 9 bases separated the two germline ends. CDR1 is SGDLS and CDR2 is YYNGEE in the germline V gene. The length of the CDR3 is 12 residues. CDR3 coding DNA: TGTGCCAGCAGCGTAGTCGATAACGAACTGTTTTTT. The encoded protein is CASSVVDNELFF.

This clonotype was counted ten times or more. The CDR3 DNA is TGTGCCAGCAGCGCGATACCGGGACAGGGGAATGAGCAGTTCTTC. This codes for CASSAIPGQGNEQFF. The chain employs TRBV9 and TRBJ2-1, with TRBD1 matching over 10 bases. V dropped 3 bases and J dropped 7; count of bases not matched to a gene: 7. This CDR3 has 15 amino acids. The germline V gene encodes CDR1 SGDLS and CDR2 YYNGEE.

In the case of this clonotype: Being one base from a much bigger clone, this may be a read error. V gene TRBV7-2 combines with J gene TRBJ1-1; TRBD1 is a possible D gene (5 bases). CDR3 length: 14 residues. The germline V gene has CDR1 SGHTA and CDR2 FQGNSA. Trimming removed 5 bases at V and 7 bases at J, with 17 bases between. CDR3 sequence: CASSPLREGSEAFF. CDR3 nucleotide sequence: TGTGCCAGCAGCCCGCTCAGGGAGGGGAGTGAAGCTTTCTTT. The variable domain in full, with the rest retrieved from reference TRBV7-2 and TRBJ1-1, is GAGVSQSPSNKVTEKGKDVELRCDPISGHTALYWYRQSLGQGLEFLIYFQGNSAPDKSGLPSDRFSAERTGGSVSTLTIQRTQQEDSAVYLCASSPLREGSEAFFGQGTRLTVV.

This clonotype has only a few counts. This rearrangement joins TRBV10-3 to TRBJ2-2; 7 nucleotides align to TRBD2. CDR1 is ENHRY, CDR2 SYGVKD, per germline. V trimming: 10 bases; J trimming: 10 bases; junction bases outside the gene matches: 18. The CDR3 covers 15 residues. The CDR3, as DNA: TGTGCCACCGCTACCGGGACTACATTATCGGAGGAGCTGTTTTTT. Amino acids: CATATGTTLSEELFF.

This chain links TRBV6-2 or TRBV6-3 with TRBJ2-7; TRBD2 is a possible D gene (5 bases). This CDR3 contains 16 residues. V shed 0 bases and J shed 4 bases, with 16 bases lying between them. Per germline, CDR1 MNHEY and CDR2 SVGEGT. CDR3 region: CASSYSRRGFEYEQYF. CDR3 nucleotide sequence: TGTGCCAGCAGTTACTCGAGGAGAGGGTTCGAGTACGAGCAGTACTTC.

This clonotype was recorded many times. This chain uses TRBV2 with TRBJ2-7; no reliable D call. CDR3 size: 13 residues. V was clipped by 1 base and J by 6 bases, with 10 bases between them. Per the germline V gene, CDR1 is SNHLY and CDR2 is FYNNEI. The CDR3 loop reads CASSEGLRVEQYF. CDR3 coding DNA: TGTGCCAGCAGTGAAGGCCTACGGGTCGAGCAGTACTTC. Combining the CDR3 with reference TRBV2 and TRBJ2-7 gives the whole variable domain EPEVTQTPSHQVTQMGQEVILRCVPISNHLYFYWYRQILGQKVEFLVSFYNNEISEKSEIFDDQFSVERPDGSNFTLKIRSTKLEDSAMYFCASSEGLRVEQYFGPGTRLTVT.

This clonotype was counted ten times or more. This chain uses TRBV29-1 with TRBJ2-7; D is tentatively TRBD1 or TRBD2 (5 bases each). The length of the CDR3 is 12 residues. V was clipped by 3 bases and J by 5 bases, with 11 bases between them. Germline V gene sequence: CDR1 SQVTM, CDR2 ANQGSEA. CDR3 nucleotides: TGCAGCGTTGATACGTTGGGGGACGAGCAGTACTTC. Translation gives CSVDTLGDEQYF.